This TCR beta chain was sequenced for a study of blood T cell repertoires in COVID-19. The wider study: Italy, Spain and the United States were the sources of the convalescent and acute COVID-19 samples. T cells, B-cell-depleted T cells, or PBMCs provided the cDNA or gDNA that served as material.

Original data processing: Quantification of nucleated cells was approximated via reference gene primer amplification. Here immunoSEQ multiplex PCR was the method, and the copy in TCRdb shows in-frame clones only, minus some. V and J calls and clone size are those listed in that table; D and trimming were worked out from the DNA. The top ten clones hold about 3% of a sample with about 250,000 clones, 87% of them seen once. The receptor was isolated from a man between 18 and 29 years old with active or convalescent COVID-19. The sample was peripheral blood.

CDR3 region: CASSRYRAGYTF. In DNA form, the CDR3 reads TGTGCCAGTAGTCGTTACAGGGCTGGCTACACCTTC. The chain uses TRBV19 and TRBJ1-2; possibly TRBD1 for D (6 bases). This CDR3 has 12 residues. Looked up from germline, CDR1 is LNHDA and CDR2 is SQIVND (reference sequence). V shed 5 bases and J shed 7 bases, with 11 bases lying between them.